The clone carrying this T cell receptor (beta chain) appeared many times. This sample was taken from a study of early T cells in non-severe SARS-CoV-2 infection. TCRdb reanalysed the 5' RACE reads using MiXCR and keeps one entry per CDR3 protein. The sample shows some 52,000 distinct CDR3 sequences, about 8.2% of them seen only once. Germline assignment: CDR1 SGHAT and CDR2 FQNNGV. The CDR3 extends over 15 amino acids. The V gene lost 1 base and the J gene lost 4 bases, with 14 bases spanning the gap. The V gene is TRBV11-2, the J gene TRBJ2-7; D perhaps matches TRBD1 (5 bases). This clonotype originated in an adult who was a healthcare worker with PCR-confirmed SARS-CoV-2 infection or an uninfected control (not recorded which). Sequences were obtained from whole blood. The CDR3 protein is CASSLAPGHRYEQYF. The CDR3 DNA sequence: TGTGCCAGCAGCTTAGCCCCAGGGCACCGGTACGAGCAGTACTTC.